This TCR beta chain comes out of a study of shared clonotypes between healthy human individuals. The table came from immunoSEQ multiplex PCR; TCRdb's copy has only in-frame clones and leaves some out. The sample holds about 1.5 million clones, 95% to 99% seen once. The TCR sequence derives from a man aged 25-45 years in good health. The sequencing sample was made of naive CD4+ T cells sorted from blood. Subset here: CD45RA+ positively selected.

The CDR3, as DNA: TGTGCCAGCTCACGTAGCCCGGATAGCAATCAGCCCCAGCATTTT. Translating gives CASSRSPDSNQPQHF. The chain links TRBV18 to TRBJ1-5; D gene ambiguous. CDR3 length: 15 residues. CDR1 and CDR2 from the germline V gene are KGHSH and LQKENI. V was cut by 4 bases and J by 0 bases, with 10 bases left in between.